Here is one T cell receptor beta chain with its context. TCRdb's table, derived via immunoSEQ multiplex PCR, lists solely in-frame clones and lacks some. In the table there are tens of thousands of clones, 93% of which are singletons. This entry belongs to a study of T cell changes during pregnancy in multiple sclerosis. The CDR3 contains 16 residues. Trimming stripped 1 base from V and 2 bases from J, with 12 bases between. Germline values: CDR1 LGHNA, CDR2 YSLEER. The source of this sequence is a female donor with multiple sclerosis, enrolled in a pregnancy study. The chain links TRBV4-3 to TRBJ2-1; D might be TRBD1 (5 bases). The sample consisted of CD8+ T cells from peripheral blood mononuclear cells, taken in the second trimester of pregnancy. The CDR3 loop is CASSQAPGNPYNEQFF. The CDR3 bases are TGCGCCAGCAGCCAAGCACCAGGGAACCCCTACAATGAGCAGTTCTTC.